A selection of T cell receptor beta chains follows, all from one sample in a study of CD8+CD57+ T cells in acquired aplastic anemia. Each CDR3 protein gets one entry after TCRdb re-called the reads with MiXCR. The profile shows some 150,000 distinct CDR3 sequences, about 64% of them singletons. Sequenced input: sorted CD4+, CD8+, or CD8+CD57+ T cells (not recorded which) from PBMCs. Receptor source: a human donor with aplastic anemia. Both conserved end residues are part of each CDR3. Fields, in order: clone size, J gene, V gene, D gene, CDR3 DNA, CDR3 protein. D genes are given only for firm matches. For some rows the clone size is stated as once, few or many, or as a class when expanded; others skip it.

- | TRBJ2-5 | TRBV5-1 | - | TGCGCCAGCAGCTTTAGGCTGAAAGAGACCCAGTACTTC | CASSFRLKETQYF
- | TRBJ1-5 | TRBV7-9 | - | TGTGCCAGCAGCTTGAAGTGGGATCAGCCCCAGCATTTT | CASSLKWDQPQHF
- | TRBJ2-7 | TRBV4-3 | TRBD2 | TGCGCCAGCAGCCGAATAGCGGGTGCCGAGCAGTACTTC | CASSRIAGAEQYF
- | TRBJ2-1 | TRBV15 | - | TGTGCCACCAGCAGAGTTTCAGGGTCGGGAGACCGCAATGAGCAGTTCTTC | CATSRVSGSGDRNEQFF
- | TRBJ1-2 | TRBV29-1 | - | TGCAGCGTTGAAGACAGTAACTATGGCTACACCTTC | CSVEDSNYGYTF
- | TRBJ1-1 | TRBV7-8 | - | TGTGCCAGCAGCCCGGGGACGTTGAACACTGAAGCTTTCTTT | CASSPGTLNTEAFF
- | TRBJ1-2 | TRBV12-3/TRBV12-4 | - | TGTGCCAGCAGTAACAGAGACTATGGCTACACCTTC | CASSNRDYGYTF
- | TRBJ2-3 | TRBV29-1 | - | TGCAGCGCTGGCCTACTAGCCCGCACAGATACGCAGTATTTT | CSAGLLARTDTQYF
- | TRBJ2-7 | TRBV5-1 | - | TGCGCCAGCAGCTTGGCCATAGGCTACGAGCAGTACTTC | CASSLAIGYEQYF
once | TRBJ2-1 | TRBV24-1 | TRBD2 | TGTGCCACCAGTGACAAGGGAGCGGGGAATGAGCAGTTCTTC | CATSDKGAGNEQFF
- | TRBJ2-3 | TRBV20-1 | - | TGCAGTGCATGTGGGGACGTAAGCACAGATACGCAGTATTTT | CSACGDVSTDTQYF
- | TRBJ2-5 | TRBV7-2 | - | TGTGCCAGCAGCCCCAGACGGGGCGGGCAAGAGACCCAGTACTTC | CASSPRRGGQETQYF
- | TRBJ2-7 | TRBV29-1 | - | TGCAGCGTTGGTAGGCAGGGTGCCTACGAGCAGTACTTC | CSVGRQGAYEQYF
once | TRBJ2-5 | TRBV2 | - | TGTGCCAGCAGTTACTCGGTACTAGCAGAGACCCAGTACTTC | CASSYSVLAETQYF
many | TRBJ2-7 | TRBV6-5 | - | TGTGCCAGCAGTACTGGACTATTTCCCGCCCTGTATTACGAGCAGTACTTC | CASSTGLFPALYYEQYF
- | TRBJ1-2 | TRBV24-1 | TRBD1 | TGTGCCACCAGTGACCCTGACAGGGGGGTCGGCTACACCTTC | CATSDPDRGVGYTF
- | TRBJ1-1 | TRBV20-1 | - | TGCAGTGCTCGTATTGGTGGGGGGAACACTGAAGCTTTCTTT | CSARIGGGNTEAFF
- | TRBJ1-2 | TRBV7-3 | - | TGTGCCAGCAGCTTAGACGGCCACTATGGCTACACCTTC | CASSLDGHYGYTF
- | TRBJ2-7 | TRBV7-9 | - | TGTGCCAGCAGCTTAAGTAGCAGGGGACGATCCTACGAGCAGTACTTC | CASSLSSRGRSYEQYF
- | TRBJ1-1 | TRBV5-6 | - | TGTGCCAGCAGCTTGGCGGGCAGGGGTACTGAAGCTTTCTTT | CASSLAGRGTEAFF
few | TRBJ2-3 | TRBV10-3 | - | TGTGCCATCAGTGGGCACGACTCTGATACGCAGTATTTT | CAISGHDSDTQYF
- | TRBJ2-5 | TRBV19 | TRBD2 | TGTGCCAGTAGTAGAACTAGCGGCCAAGAGACCCAGTACTTC | CASSRTSGQETQYF
few | TRBJ1-1 | TRBV11-1 | - | TGTGCCAGCAGCTTGATCAGCACTGAAGCTTTCTTT | CASSLISTEAFF
few | TRBJ2-1 | TRBV7-9 | - | TGTGCCAGCAGCCGTTACAATGAGCAGTTCTTC | CASSRYNEQFF
few | TRBJ2-7 | TRBV5-1 | - | TGCGCCAGCAGCTTGGCGATAGGTTCGAGGGAGCAGTACTTC | CASSLAIGSREQYF
- | TRBJ1-1 | TRBV7-2 | - | TGTGCCAGCAGCCCTGGACCCGGTGCGGCTTTCTTT | CASSPGPGAAFF
- | TRBJ2-5 | TRBV5-5 | - | TGTGCCAGCAGCCCGGGTACCCTTACGGTAGAGACCCAGTACTTC | CASSPGTLTVETQYF
- | TRBJ2-7 | TRBV19 | - | TGTGCCAGTAGTATACAGTGGCCTCTCTACGAGCAGTACTTC | CASSIQWPLYEQYF
- | TRBJ2-7 | TRBV29-1 | - | TGCAGCGTTGAAGATGAAAAGGGCGCAGCCTACGAGCAGTACTTC | CSVEDEKGAAYEQYF
- | TRBJ2-5 | TRBV20-1 | TRBD1 | TGCAGTGCTAGGCGGACAGGGGGCGCAGAGACCCAGTACTTC | CSARRTGGAETQYF
- | TRBJ2-3 | TRBV19 | - | TGTGCCAGTAGTATGAAGGGGGACACAGATACGCAGTATTTT | CASSMKGDTDTQYF
- | TRBJ2-1 | TRBV20-1 | - | TGCAGCGTTGAAGATGGCGACCGCCTCCCCAATGAGCAGTTCTTC | CSVEDGDRLPNEQFF